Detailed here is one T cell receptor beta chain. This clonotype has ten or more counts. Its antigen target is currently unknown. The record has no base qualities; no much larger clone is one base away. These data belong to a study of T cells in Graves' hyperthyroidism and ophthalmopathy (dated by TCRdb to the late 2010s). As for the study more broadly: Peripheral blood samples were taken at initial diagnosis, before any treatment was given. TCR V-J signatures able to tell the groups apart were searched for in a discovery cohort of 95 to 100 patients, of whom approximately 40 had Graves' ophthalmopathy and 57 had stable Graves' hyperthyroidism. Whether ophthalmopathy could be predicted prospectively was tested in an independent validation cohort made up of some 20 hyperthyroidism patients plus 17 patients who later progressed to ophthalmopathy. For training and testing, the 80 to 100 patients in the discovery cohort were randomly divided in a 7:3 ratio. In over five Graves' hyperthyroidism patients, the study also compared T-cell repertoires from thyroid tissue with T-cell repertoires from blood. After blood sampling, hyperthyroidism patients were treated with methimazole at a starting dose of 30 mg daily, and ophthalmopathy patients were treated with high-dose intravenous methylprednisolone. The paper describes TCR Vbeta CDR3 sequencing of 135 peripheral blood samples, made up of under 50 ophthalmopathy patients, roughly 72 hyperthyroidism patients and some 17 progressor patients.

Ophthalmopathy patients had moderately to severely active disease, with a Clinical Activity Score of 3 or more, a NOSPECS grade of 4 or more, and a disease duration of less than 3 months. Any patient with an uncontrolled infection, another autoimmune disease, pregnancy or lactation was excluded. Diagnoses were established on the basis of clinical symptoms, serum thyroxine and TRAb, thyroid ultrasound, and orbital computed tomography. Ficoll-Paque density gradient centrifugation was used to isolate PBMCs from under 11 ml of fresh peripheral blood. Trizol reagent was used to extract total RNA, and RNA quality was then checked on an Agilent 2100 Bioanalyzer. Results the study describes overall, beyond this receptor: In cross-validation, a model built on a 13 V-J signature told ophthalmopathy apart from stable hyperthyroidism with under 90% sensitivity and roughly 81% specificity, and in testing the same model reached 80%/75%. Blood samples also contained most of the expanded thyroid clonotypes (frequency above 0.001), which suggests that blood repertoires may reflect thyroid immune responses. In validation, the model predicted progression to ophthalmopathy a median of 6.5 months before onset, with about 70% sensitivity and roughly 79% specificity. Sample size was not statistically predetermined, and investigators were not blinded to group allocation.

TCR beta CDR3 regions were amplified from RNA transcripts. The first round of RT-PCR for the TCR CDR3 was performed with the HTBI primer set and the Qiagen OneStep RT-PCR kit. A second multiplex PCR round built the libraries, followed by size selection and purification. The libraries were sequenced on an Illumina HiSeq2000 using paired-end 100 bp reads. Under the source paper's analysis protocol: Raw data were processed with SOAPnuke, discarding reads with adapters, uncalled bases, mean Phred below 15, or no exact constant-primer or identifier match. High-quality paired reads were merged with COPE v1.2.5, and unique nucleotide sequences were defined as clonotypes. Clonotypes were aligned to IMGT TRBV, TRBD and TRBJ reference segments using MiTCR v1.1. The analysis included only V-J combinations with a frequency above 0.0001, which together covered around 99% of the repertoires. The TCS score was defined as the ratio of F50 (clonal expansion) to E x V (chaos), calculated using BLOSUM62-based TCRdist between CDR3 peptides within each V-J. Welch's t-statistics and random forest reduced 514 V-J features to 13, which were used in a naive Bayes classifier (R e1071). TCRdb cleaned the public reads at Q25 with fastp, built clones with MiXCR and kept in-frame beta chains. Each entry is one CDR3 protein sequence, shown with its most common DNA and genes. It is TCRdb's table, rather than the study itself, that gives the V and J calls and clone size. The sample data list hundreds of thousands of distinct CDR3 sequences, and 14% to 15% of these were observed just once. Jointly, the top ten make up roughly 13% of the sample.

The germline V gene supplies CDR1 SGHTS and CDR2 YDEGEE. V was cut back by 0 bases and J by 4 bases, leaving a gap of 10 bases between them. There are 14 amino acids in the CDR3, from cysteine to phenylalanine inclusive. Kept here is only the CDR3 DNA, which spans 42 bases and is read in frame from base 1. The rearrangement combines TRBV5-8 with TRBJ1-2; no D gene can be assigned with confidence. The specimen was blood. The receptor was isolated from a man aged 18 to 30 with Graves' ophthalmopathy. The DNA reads TGTGCCAGCAGCTTGGCCGCGGGCAGCTATGGCTACACCTTC. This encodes CASSLAAGSYGYTF.